This is a list of T cell receptor beta chains from one sample in a study of shared clonotypes between healthy human individuals. Produced via immunoSEQ multiplex PCR; TCRdb's table is partial and in-frame only. The data show 950,000 to 1,100,000 clones, with around three quarters seen just once and roughly 0.62% held by the top ten. Sequenced sample: memory CD4+ T cells from PBMCs. Receptors originate from a man younger than 30 in good health. Some clones in this sample may be carry-over from other donors' samples. The conserved cysteine and the conserved F or W are not part of the CDR3 here. Fields, in order: J gene, V gene, clone size, CDR3 length, CDR3 protein. Clone size appears in some rows only: once, few, many, or a class for an expanded clone.

j_gene: TRBJ2-7
v_gene: TRBV4-1
abundance: NA
len: 13
CDR3aa: ASSQDFSLVYEQY

j_gene: TRBJ1-2
v_gene: TRBV28
abundance: NA
len: 12
CDR3aa: ASRVGTGHYGYT

j_gene: TRBJ2-2
v_gene: TRBV5-4
abundance: NA
len: 12
CDR3aa: ASSSPGRGGELF

j_gene: TRBJ1-2
v_gene: TRBV9
abundance: NA
len: 14
CDR3aa: ASSEGKATGREGYT

j_gene: TRBJ2-2
v_gene: TRBV7-9
abundance: NA
len: 12
CDR3aa: ASSLRGGPGELF

j_gene: TRBJ2-7
v_gene: TRBV6-5
abundance: NA
len: 12
CDR3aa: ASSYDGARSEQY

j_gene: TRBJ2-5
v_gene: TRBV19
abundance: few
len: 12
CDR3aa: ASSIGQRGGAQY

j_gene: TRBJ2-7
v_gene: TRBV7-2
abundance: NA
len: 13
CDR3aa: ASSSPGQTAYEQY

j_gene: TRBJ1-2
v_gene: TRBV9
abundance: NA
len: 14
CDR3aa: ASSPTFGGQSDGYT

j_gene: TRBJ2-2
v_gene: TRBV4-3
abundance: NA
len: 11
CDR3aa: ASSHYPTGELF

j_gene: TRBJ1-4
v_gene: TRBV7-2
abundance: NA
len: 13
CDR3aa: ASSLGQTTNEKLF

j_gene: TRBJ1-5
v_gene: TRBV7-2
abundance: NA
len: 14
CDR3aa: ASTLGLNRGVEPQH

j_gene: TRBJ1-5
v_gene: TRBV6-1
abundance: few
len: 13
CDR3aa: ASSEASGTYQPQH

j_gene: TRBJ2-3
v_gene: TRBV5-1
abundance: NA
len: 13
CDR3aa: ASSPAGGSTDTQY

j_gene: TRBJ1-1
v_gene: TRBV7-9
abundance: NA
len: 11
CDR3aa: ASRSGDLAEAF

j_gene: TRBJ1-1
v_gene: TRBV11-2
abundance: NA
len: 10
CDR3aa: ASSFARSEAF

j_gene: TRBJ2-7
v_gene: TRBV30
abundance: NA
len: 11
CDR3aa: AWGTGKGYEQY

j_gene: TRBJ2-7
v_gene: TRBV1
abundance: NA
len: 14
CDR3aa: TSSQDRGGRGYEQY

j_gene: TRBJ1-1
v_gene: TRBV6-5
abundance: NA
len: 11
CDR3aa: ASSRTENTEAF

j_gene: TRBJ2-1
v_gene: TRBV28
abundance: NA
len: 10
CDR3aa: ASTPTYNEQF

j_gene: TRBJ2-7
v_gene: TRBV2
abundance: many
len: 13
CDR3aa: ASNKDRGPSYEQY

j_gene: TRBJ2-7
v_gene: TRBV5-4
abundance: NA
len: 14
CDR3aa: ASSPGLAGGLREQY

j_gene: TRBJ1-4
v_gene: TRBV5-1
abundance: NA
len: 13
CDR3aa: ASSLEAGTNEKLF

j_gene: TRBJ1-2
v_gene: TRBV19
abundance: NA
len: 14
CDR3aa: ASSIGSGRFNYGYT

j_gene: TRBJ2-1
v_gene: TRBV7-2
abundance: NA
len: 11
CDR3aa: ASSLIGGNEQF

j_gene: TRBJ1-1
v_gene: TRBV27
abundance: NA
len: 11
CDR3aa: ASSQSGLTEAF

j_gene: TRBJ1-5
v_gene: TRBV5-1
abundance: few
len: 13
CDR3aa: ASSLAGGGNQPQH

j_gene: TRBJ1-4
v_gene: TRBV7-8
abundance: NA
len: 13
CDR3aa: ASSQLGEGNEKLF